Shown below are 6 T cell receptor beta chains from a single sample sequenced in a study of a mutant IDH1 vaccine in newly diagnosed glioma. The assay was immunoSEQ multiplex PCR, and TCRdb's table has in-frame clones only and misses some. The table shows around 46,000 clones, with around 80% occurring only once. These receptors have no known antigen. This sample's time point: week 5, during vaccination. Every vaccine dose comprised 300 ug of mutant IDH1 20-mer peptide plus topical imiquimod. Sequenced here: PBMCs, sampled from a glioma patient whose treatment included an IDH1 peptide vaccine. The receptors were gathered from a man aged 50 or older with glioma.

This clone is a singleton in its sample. The CDR3 protein is CATPRRGSNQPQHF. CDR3 coding DNA: TGTGCCACCCCTCGAAGGGGCAGCAATCAGCCCCAGCATTTT. The chain couples TRBV6-4 to TRBJ1-5; D is possibly TRBD1 (5 bases). The CDR3 loop spans 14 amino acids. V was pared by 10 bases and J by 1 base, with 14 bases between. Germline loops: CDR1 MRHNA, CDR2 SNTAGT.

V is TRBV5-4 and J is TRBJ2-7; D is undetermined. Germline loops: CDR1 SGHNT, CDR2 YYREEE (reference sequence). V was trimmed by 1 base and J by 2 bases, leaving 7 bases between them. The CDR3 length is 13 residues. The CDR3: CASSLNGPYEQYF. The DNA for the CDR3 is TGTGCCAGCAGCTTGAATGGACCCTACGAGCAGTACTTC.

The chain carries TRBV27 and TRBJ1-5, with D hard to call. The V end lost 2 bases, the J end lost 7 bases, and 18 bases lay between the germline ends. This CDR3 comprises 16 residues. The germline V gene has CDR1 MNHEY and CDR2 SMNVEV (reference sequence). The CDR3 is CASSLLASGREQPQHF. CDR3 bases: TGTGCCAGCAGTTTACTAGCGTCGGGGAGGGAACAGCCCCAGCATTTT.

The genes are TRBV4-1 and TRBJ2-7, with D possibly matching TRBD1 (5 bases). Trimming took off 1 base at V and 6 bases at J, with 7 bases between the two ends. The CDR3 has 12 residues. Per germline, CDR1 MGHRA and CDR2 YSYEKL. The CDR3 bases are TGCGCCAGCAGCCAAGCAGGGTTCGAGCAGTACTTC. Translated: CASSQAGFEQYF.

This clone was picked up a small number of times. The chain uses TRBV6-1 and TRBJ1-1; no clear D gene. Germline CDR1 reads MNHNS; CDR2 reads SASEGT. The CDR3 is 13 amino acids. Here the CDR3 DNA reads TGTGACGTCGGGGAGTTCCCGAACACTGAAGCTTTCTTT. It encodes CDVGEFPNTEAFF.

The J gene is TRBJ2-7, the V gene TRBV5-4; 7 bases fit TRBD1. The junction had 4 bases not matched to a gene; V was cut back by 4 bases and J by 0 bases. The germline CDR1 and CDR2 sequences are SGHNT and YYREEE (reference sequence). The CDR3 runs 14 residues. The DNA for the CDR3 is TGTGCCAGCAGCCCTAGGACAGGCTCCTACGAGCAGTACTTC. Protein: CASSPRTGSYEQYF.